One TCR beta chain is described in this entry. Its target is unknown. The CDR3 is made up of 14 amino acids. CDR1 is SNHLY and CDR2 is FYNNEI in the germline V gene. V was clipped by 5 bases and J by 5 bases; unmatched bases: 8. With 60 Vbeta and 13 Jbeta primers, the PCR was carried out. Here immunoSEQ multiplex PCR was the method, and the copy in TCRdb shows in-frame clones only, minus some. The sample lists about 140,000 clones; about three quarters were seen once. This specimen comes from a study of cytomegalovirus exposure and HLA in healthy donors. Study findings and constraints: Earlier analysis looked at TCR beta V segments, and most were productive about 87% or about 30% of the time.

The material sequenced was PBMCs. This receptor was obtained from a man under 40 in good health and CMV-seropositive. V is TRBV2 and J is TRBJ1-1; 7 bases agree with TRBD1. The CDR3, as DNA: TGTGCCAGCAGTTGGGGACAGCCCGCTACTGAAGCTTTCTTT. Its protein is CASSWGQPATEAFF.